The clone carrying this TCR beta chain was counted once. Its matching antigen is unknown. The V end lost 8 bases, the J end lost 3 bases, and 17 bases lay between the germline ends. CDR3 length: 14 amino acids. Germline-derived CDR1 and CDR2 are DFQATT and SNEGSKA (reference sequence). The sample comes from a study of blood T cells in healthy people across ages. The study, taken as a whole, reports: TCR beta diversity, measured per million T cells, fell in a roughly linear way with age.

For the second PCR, which ran for roughly 7 to 11 cycles, a sample-barcoded 5' primer and a J-beta primer mix were used. A template-switch adaptor with 12 random nucleotides tagged each cDNA molecule. Sequencing of every sample gave 2.5 million or more CDR3-containing paired-end reads. Each CDR3 protein gets one entry after TCRdb re-called the 5' RACE reads with MiXCR. The sample contains about 730,000 distinct CDR3 sequences, 40% to 45% of which appear only once. The V and J genes are TRBV20-1 and TRBJ2-4; TRBD1 or TRBD2 may be the D gene (5 bases each). The receptor was isolated from a woman between 55 and 75 years old in good health. The sample taken for sequencing was blood. The CDR3 sequence: CSIGARVDKNIQYF. The CDR3 DNA sequence: TGCAGTATTGGGGCGAGGGTGGACAAAAACATTCAGTACTTC.